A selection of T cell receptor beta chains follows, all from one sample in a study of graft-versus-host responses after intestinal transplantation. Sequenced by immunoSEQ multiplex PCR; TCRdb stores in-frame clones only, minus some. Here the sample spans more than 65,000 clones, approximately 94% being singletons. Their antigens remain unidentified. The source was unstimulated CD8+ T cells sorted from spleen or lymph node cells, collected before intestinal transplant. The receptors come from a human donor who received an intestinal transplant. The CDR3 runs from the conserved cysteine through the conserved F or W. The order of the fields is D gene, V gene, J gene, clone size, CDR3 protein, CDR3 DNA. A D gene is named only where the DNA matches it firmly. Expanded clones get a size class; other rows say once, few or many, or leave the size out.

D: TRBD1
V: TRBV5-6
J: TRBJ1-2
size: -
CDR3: CASSQGQANYGYTF
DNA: TGTGCCAGCAGCCAGGGACAGGCTAACTATGGCTACACCTTC

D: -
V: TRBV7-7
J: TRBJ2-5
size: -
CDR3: CASSLSWEETQYF
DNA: TGTGCCAGCAGCTTATCGTGGGAAGAGACCCAGTACTTC

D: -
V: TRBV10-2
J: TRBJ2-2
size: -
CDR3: CASNPEARDVPETGELFF
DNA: TGCGCCAGCAATCCCGAAGCCCGGGACGTACCTGAGACCGGGGAGCTGTTTTTT

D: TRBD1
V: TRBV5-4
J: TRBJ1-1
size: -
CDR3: CASSWTGMNTEAFF
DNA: TGTGCCAGCAGCTGGACAGGCATGAACACTGAAGCTTTCTTT

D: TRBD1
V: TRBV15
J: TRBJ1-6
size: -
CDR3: CVTSTYRGGNSPLHF
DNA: TGTGTCACCAGCACCTACAGGGGTGGTAATTCACCCCTCCACTTT

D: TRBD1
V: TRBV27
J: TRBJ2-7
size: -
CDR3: CASSLSGTAPYEQYF
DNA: TGTGCCAGCAGTCTTTCCGGGACAGCGCCCTACGAGCAGTACTTC

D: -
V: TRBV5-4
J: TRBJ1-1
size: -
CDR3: CASSLPRANTEAFF
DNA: TGTGCCAGCAGCTTGCCGAGGGCGAACACTGAAGCTTTCTTT

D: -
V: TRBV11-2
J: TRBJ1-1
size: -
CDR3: CASSLDQLEAFF
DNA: TGTGCCAGCAGCTTAGACCAGCTTGAAGCTTTCTTT

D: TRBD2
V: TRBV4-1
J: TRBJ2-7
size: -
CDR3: CASSQPTSGRAYEQYF
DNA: TGCGCCAGCAGCCAACCGACTAGCGGGAGGGCCTACGAGCAGTACTTC

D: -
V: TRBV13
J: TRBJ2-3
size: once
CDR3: CASSLRAEGDTQYF
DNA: TGTGCCAGCAGCTTGAGGGCCGAGGGCGATACGCAGTATTTT

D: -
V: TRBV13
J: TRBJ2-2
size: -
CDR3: CASNDSPNTGELFF
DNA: TGTGCCAGCAACGACAGTCCGAACACCGGGGAGCTGTTTTTT

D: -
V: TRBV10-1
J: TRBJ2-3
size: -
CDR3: CASSESYGSSADTQYF
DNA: TGCGCCAGCAGTGAGTCCTACGGGAGTAGTGCAGATACGCAGTATTTT

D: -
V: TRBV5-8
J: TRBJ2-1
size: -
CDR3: CASSLASTVPYNEQFF
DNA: TGTGCCAGCAGCTTGGCTTCGACAGTCCCCTACAATGAGCAGTTCTTC

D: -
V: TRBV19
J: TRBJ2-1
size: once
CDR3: CASSLDGGRRGEQFF
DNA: TGTGCCAGTAGCCTTGACGGGGGGCGAAGGGGTGAGCAGTTCTTC

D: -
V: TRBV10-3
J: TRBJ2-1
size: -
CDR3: CATGPSYNEQFF
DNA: TGTGCCACCGGACCCTCCTACAATGAGCAGTTCTTC

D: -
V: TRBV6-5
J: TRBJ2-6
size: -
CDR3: CASSYSIGDGANVLTF
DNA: TGTGCCAGCAGTTACTCGATAGGGGATGGGGCCAACGTCCTGACTTTC

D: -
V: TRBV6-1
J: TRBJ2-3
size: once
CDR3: CASSGVERSTDTQYF
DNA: TGTGCCAGCAGCGGGGTAGAGCGCAGCACAGATACGCAGTATTTT

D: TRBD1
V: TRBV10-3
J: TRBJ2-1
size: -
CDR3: CAIKGQGANEQFF
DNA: TGTGCCATTAAAGGACAGGGGGCAAATGAGCAGTTCTTC

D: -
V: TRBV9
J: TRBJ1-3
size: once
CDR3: CASSVEGGSGNTIYF
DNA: TGTGCCAGCAGCGTAGAGGGGGGCTCTGGAAACACCATATATTTT

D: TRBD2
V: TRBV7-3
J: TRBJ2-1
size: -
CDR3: CASSPGWGLADEQFF
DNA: TGTGCCAGCAGCCCCGGGTGGGGACTAGCGGATGAGCAGTTCTTC

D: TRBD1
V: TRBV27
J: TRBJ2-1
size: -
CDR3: CASSAGTGGYNEQFF
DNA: TGTGCCAGCAGCGCAGGGACAGGGGGTTACAATGAGCAGTTCTTC

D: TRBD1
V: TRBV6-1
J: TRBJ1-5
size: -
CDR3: CASSYRGSGNQPQHF
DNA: TGTGCCAGCAGCTACAGGGGAAGCGGCAATCAGCCCCAGCATTTT

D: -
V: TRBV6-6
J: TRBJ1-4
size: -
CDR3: CASSYAVNEKLFF
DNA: TGTGCCAGCAGTTACGCGGTTAATGAAAAACTGTTTTTT

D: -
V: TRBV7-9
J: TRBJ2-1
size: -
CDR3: CASSFGGAINEQFF
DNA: TGTGCCAGCAGCTTCGGGGGCGCGATCAATGAGCAGTTCTTC

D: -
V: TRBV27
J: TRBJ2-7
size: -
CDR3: CASSLSGLYEQYF
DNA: TGTGCCAGCAGTTTAAGTGGGCTCTACGAGCAGTACTTC

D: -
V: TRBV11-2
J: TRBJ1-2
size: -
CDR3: CASSLSGRSRTTYGYTF
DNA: TGTGCCAGCAGCTTAAGCGGGCGCAGCAGGACCACCTATGGCTACACCTTC

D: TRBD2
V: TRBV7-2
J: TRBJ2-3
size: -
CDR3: CASSLANIREEGTDTQYF
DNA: TGTGCCAGCAGCTTAGCGAATATACGGGAGGAAGGAACAGATACGCAGTATTTT

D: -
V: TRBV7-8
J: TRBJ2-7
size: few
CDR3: CASSLAPYEQYF
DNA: TGTGCCAGCAGCTTAGCCCCCTACGAGCAGTACTTC

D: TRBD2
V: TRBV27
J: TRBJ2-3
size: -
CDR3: CASTVLAGADTQYF
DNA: TGTGCCTCCACGGTCCTAGCGGGAGCAGATACGCAGTATTTT